Reported below is one T cell receptor (beta chain). Its cognate antigen is unknown. These data originate in a study of cytomegalovirus exposure and HLA in healthy donors. Study-wide results and caveats: Per published reports, the classifier diagnosed cytomegalovirus status with high specificity and sensitivity. The authors listed approximately 160 TCR beta chains as cytomegalovirus-associated.

Germline lookup yields CDR1 MNHEY and CDR2 SVGAGI. V was cut by 6 bases and J by 2 bases, with 11 bases left in between. The CDR3 extends over 14 amino acids. The table came from immunoSEQ multiplex PCR; TCRdb's copy has only in-frame clones and leaves some out. This sample has over 150,000 clones, with 65% to 90% found just once. The chain combines TRBV6-5 with TRBJ1-5; D is uncertain. Material: PBMCs. This TCR was sampled from a man younger than 30 in good health and CMV-seropositive. DNA of the CDR3: TGTGCCAGCAGCCTACGGGAGGGCAATCAGCCCCAGCATTTT. This codes for CASSLREGNQPQHF.